The 6 T cell receptor beta chains below were found in one sample sequenced in a study. MiXCR, run by TCRdb on the 5' RACE reads, gives a single entry per CDR3 protein. The table has tens of thousands of distinct CDR3 sequences, 28% seen once; the top ten hold roughly 2%. Sequenced material: naive CD4+ T cells sorted from blood. Indicated subset: naive CD4+ T cells, CD4+CD45RA+CD25-. These TCRs come from a female donor with breast cancer.

V usage is TRBV7-2 and J usage is TRBJ1-3; D is ambiguous. Germline lookup yields CDR1 SGHTA and CDR2 FQGNSA. Trimming left V 1 base short and J 4 bases short, with 11 bases between. The CDR3 is made up of 15 amino acids. The CDR3 protein is CASSLDVGLGNTIYF. The CDR3 region has the DNA TGTGCCAGCAGCTTAGATGTGGGGTTAGGAAACACCATATATTTT. The full variable domain, rest sourced from reference TRBV7-2 and TRBJ1-3, is GAGVSQSPSNKVTEKGKDVELRCDPISGHTALYWYRQSLGQGLEFLIYFQGNSAPDKSGLPSDRFSAERTGGSVSTLTIQRTQQEDSAVYLCASSLDVGLGNTIYFGEGSWLTVV.

This clonotype has only a few counts. The rearrangement links TRBV18 to TRBJ2-5; D might be TRBD2 (6 bases). The ends were cut back, 3 bases at V and 5 bases at J, with 13 bases in the middle. CDR3 length equals 14 residues. CDR1 and CDR2 (germline): KGHSH, LQKENI. The CDR3 loop reads CASSPDSAGETQYF. For the CDR3, the DNA is TGTGCCAGCTCACCCGACTCAGCGGGCGAGACCCAGTACTTC.

The chain couples TRBV4-2 to TRBJ2-7, with D possibly TRBD1 on 5 matching bases. This CDR3 region has 17 residues. CDR1 is LGHNA and CDR2 is YNFKEQ in the germline V gene. Trimming cost V 1 base and J 3 bases, with 19 bases left between them. CDR3 amino acids: CASSQVGPSSGYYEQYF. As DNA, the CDR3 is TGTGCCAGCAGCCAAGTGGGGCCGAGCTCTGGATACTACGAGCAGTACTTC.

Remarks on this clonotype: At one of its ends the junction is not consistent with the germline gene, which may arise from a read error. This chain joins TRBV11-2 and TRBJ1-2; tentative D call: TRBD1 (5 bases). The CDR3 contains 15 residues. Germline CDR1 and CDR2: SGHAT and FQNNGV. CDR3: CASGLVGDLSYGYTF. The CDR3 region has the DNA TGTGCCAGCGGCTTAGTGGGGGATCTAAGCTATGGCTACACCTTC.

The chain uses TRBV5-4 and TRBJ2-7; TRBD1 matches at 9 bases. Germline assignment: CDR1 SGHNT and CDR2 YYREEE (reference sequence). CDR3 size: 16 residues. V shed 4 bases, J shed 3 bases, and the junction held 11 bases outside the gene matches. Written as DNA, the CDR3 is TGTGCCAGCAGCCCGAACGCCGGGACAGGGAGCTACGAGCAGTACTTC. Protein: CASSPNAGTGSYEQYF.

This chain's CDR3 is CASSEGTDYYGYTF. The CDR3 DNA is TGTGCCAGCAGTGAAGGGACGGACTACTATGGCTACACCTTC. The chain employs TRBV6-1 and TRBJ1-2; D gene ambiguous. Germline values: CDR1 MNHNS, CDR2 SASEGT. V dropped 1 base and J dropped 3 bases, with 9 bases sitting between them. The length of the CDR3 is 14 residues.